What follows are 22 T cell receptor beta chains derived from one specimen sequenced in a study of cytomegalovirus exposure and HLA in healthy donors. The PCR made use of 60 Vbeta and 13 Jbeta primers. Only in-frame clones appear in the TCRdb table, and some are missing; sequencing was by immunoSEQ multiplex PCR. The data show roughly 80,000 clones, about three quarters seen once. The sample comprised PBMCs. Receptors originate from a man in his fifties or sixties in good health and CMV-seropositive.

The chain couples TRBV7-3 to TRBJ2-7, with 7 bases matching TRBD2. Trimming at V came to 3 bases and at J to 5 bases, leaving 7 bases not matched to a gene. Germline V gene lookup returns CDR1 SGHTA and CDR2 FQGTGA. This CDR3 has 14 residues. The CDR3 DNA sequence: TGTGCCAGCAGCTTGGGTAGCGGGTCCCACGAGCAGTACTTC. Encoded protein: CASSLGSGSHEQYF.

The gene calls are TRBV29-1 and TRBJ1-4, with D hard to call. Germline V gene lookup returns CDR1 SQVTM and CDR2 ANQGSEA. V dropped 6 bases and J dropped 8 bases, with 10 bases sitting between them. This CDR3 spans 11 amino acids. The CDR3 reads CSVAREEKLFF. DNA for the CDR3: TGCAGCGTCGCACGGGAGGAAAAACTGTTTTTT.

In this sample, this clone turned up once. CDR3 bases: TGCGCCAGCAGCTTATTTGGGACAGGGGGAGAGACCCAGTACTTC. Translation: CASSLFGTGGETQYF. The chain combines TRBV5-1 with TRBJ2-5, with 11 bases aligning to TRBD1. CDR1 and CDR2 from the germline V gene are SGHRS and YFSETQ. There are 15 residues in the CDR3. J gave up 4 bases and V 2 bases, and 4 bases lay outside the gene matches.

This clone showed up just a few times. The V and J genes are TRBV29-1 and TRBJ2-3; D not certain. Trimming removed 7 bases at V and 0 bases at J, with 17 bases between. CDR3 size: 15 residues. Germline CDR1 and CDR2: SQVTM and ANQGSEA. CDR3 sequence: CSGVPQDRSTDTQYF. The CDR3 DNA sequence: TGCAGCGGCGTACCCCAGGATCGTAGCACAGATACGCAGTATTTT.

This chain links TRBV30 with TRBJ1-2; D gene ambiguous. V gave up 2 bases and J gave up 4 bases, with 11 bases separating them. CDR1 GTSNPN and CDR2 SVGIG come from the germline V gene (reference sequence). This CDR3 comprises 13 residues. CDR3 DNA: TGTGCCTGGAGTCGCCAGGAAATCTATGGCTACACCTTC. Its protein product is CAWSRQEIYGYTF. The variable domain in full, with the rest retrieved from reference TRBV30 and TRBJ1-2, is SQTIHQWPATLVQPVGSPLSLECTVEGTSNPNLYWYRQAAGRGLQLLFYSVGIGQISSEVPQNLSASRPQDRQFILSSKKLLLSDSGFYLCAWSRQEIYGYTFGSGTRLTVV.

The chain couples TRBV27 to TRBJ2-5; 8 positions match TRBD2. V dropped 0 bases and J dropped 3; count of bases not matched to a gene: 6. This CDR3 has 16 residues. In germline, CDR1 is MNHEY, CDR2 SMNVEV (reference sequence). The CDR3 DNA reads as TGTGCCAGCAGTTTATCTCGCACAGCGGGGGAAGAGACCCAGTACTTC. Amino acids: CASSLSRTAGEETQYF.

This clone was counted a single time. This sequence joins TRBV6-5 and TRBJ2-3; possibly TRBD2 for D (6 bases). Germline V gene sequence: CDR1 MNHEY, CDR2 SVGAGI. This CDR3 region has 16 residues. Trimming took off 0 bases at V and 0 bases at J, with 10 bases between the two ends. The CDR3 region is CASSYSLASSTDTQYF. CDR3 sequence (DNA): TGTGCCAGCAGTTACTCCCTAGCGTCTAGCACAGATACGCAGTATTTT.

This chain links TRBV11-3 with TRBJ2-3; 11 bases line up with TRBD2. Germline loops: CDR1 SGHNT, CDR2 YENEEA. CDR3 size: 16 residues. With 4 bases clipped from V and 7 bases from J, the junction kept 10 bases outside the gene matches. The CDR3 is CASSSFTSGGGYTQYF. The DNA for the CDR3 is TGTGCCAGCAGCTCCTTCACTAGCGGGGGTGGGTATACGCAGTATTTT.

CDR3 DNA: TGTGCCAGCAGCTCCCCCTCGCTAGCGGGATTTTCCTACGAGCAGTACTTC. This codes for CASSSPSLAGFSYEQYF. The V call is TRBV7-2, the J call TRBJ2-7, with 9 bases identical to TRBD2. This CDR3 has 17 residues. V gave up 4 bases and J gave up 1 base; unmatched junction bases: 11. The germline V gene encodes CDR1 SGHTA and CDR2 FQGNSA.

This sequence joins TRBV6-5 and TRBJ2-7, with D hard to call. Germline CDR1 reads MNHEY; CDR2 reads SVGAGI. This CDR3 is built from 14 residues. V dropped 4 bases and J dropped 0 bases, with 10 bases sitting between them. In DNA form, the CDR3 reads TGTGCCAGCAGTTCTAGGTCAGTCTCCTACGAGCAGTACTTC. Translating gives CASSSRSVSYEQYF.

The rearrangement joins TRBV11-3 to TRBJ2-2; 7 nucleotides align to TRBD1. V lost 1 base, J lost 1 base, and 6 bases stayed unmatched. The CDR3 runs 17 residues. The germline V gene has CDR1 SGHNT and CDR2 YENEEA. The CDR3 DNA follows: TGTGCCAGCAGCTTAGTAGGGGGCCGATTGAACACCGGGGAGCTGTTTTTT. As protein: CASSLVGGRLNTGELFF.

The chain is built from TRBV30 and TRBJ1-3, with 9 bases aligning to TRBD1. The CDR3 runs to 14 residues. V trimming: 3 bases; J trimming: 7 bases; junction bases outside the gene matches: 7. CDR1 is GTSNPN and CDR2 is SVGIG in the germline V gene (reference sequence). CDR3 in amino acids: CAWRGGQGANTIYF. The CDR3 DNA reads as TGTGCCTGGAGGGGGGGACAGGGTGCGAACACCATATATTTT.

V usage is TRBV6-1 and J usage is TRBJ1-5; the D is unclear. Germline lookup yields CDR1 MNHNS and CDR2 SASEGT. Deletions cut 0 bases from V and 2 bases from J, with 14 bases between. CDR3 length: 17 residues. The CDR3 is CASSEAEGRARNQPQHF. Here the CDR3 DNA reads TGTGCCAGCAGTGAAGCGGAGGGCAGAGCGCGCAATCAGCCCCAGCATTTT.

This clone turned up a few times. CDR3 residues: CASRPASVLKREGNIQYF. CDR3 DNA: TGTGCCAGTCGACCCGCCTCGGTCTTAAAGCGGGAGGGCAACATTCAGTACTTC. The J gene is TRBJ2-4, the V gene TRBV19, with 10 bases matching TRBD2. CDR1 LNHDA and CDR2 SQIVND come from the germline V gene (reference sequence). The V gene end was trimmed by 8 bases and the J gene end by 7 bases; junction bases not matched to a gene: 20. The length of the CDR3 is 18 residues. The full variable domain, with the rest looked up from reference TRBV19 and TRBJ2-4, is DGGITQSPKYLFRKEGQNVTLSCEQNLNHDAMYWYRQDPGQGLRLIYYSQIVNDFQKGDIAEGYSVSREKKESFPLTVTSAQKNPTAFYLCASRPASVLKREGNIQYFGAGTRLSVL.

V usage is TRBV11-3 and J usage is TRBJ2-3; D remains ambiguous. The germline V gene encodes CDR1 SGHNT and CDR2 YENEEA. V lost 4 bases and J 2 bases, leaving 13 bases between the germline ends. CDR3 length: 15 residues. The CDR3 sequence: CASSSKLPSTDTQYF. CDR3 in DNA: TGTGCCAGCAGCTCCAAGCTTCCATCCACAGATACGCAGTATTTT.

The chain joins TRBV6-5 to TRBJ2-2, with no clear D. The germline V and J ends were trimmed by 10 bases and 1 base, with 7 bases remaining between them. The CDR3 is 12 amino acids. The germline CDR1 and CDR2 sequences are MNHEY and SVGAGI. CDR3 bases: TGTGCCACGAGCGAGAACACCGGGGAGCTGTTTTTT. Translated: CATSENTGELFF.

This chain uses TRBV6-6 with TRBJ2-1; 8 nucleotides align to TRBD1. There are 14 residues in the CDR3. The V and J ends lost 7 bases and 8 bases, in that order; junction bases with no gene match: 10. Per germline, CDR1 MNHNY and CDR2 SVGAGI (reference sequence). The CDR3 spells CASTRMQGAHEQFF. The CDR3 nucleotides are TGTGCCAGCACCCGGATGCAGGGGGCCCATGAGCAGTTCTTC.

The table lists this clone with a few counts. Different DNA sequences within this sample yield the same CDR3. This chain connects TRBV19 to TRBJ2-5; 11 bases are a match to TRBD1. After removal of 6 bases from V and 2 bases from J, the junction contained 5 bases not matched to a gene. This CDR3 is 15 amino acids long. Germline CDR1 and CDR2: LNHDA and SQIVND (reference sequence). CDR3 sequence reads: CASSGTGGGQETQYF. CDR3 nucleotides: TGTGCCAGTAGCGGGACAGGGGGGGGTCAAGAGACCCAGTACTTC.

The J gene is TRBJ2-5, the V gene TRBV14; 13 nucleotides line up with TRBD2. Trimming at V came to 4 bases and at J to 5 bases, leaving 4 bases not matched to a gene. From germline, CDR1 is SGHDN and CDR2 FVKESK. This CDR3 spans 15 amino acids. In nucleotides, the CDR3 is TGTGCCAGCAGCCCCGGACTAGCGGGGGACGAGACCCAGTACTTC. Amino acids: CASSPGLAGDETQYF.

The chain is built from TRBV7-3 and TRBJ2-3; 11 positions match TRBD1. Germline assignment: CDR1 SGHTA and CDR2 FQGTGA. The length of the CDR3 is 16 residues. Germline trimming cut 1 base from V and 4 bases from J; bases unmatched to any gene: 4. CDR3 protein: CASSLSWTGGSDTQYF. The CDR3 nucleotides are TGTGCCAGCAGCTTAAGTTGGACAGGGGGCTCAGATACGCAGTATTTT.

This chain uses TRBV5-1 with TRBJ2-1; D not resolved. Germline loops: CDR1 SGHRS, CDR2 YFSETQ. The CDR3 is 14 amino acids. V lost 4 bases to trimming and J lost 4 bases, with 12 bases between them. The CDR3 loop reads CASSPALGYNEQFF. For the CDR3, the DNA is TGCGCCAGCAGCCCGGCCCTCGGGTACAATGAGCAGTTCTTC.

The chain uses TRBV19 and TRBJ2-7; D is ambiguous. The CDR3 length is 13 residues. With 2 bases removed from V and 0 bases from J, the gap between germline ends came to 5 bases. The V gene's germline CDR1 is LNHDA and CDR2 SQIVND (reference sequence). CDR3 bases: TGTGCCAGTAGTATAAGCTCCTCCTACGAGCAGTACTTC. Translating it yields CASSISSSYEQYF.